This TCR beta chain was identified in a study of early T cells in non-severe SARS-CoV-2 infection. About the research overall: Sequenced material consisted of bulk RNA (from unsorted whole blood), and chains were unpaired. Study-level points and caveats: A preference for anti-spike CD8 responses marked VDJdb matching, which missed private and CD4 specificities.

The germline V gene encodes CDR1 SQVTM and CDR2 ANQGSEA. V was cut by 6 bases and J by 5 bases, with 13 bases left in between. The CDR3 spans 12 residues. Worth noting for this clonotype: Antigen unknown.

Each CDR3 protein gets one entry after TCRdb re-called the 5' RACE reads with MiXCR. The table includes around 29,000 distinct CDR3 sequences, about 6.1% detected once. The chain employs TRBV29-1 and TRBJ1-2; D perhaps matches TRBD1 (5 bases). Input material: whole blood. The receptor was isolated from an adult who was a healthcare worker with PCR-confirmed SARS-CoV-2 infection or an uninfected control (not recorded which). In nucleotides, the CDR3 is TGCAGCGTCTTGAAGGGGTCGTATGGCTACACCTTC. It yields the protein CSVLKGSYGYTF.